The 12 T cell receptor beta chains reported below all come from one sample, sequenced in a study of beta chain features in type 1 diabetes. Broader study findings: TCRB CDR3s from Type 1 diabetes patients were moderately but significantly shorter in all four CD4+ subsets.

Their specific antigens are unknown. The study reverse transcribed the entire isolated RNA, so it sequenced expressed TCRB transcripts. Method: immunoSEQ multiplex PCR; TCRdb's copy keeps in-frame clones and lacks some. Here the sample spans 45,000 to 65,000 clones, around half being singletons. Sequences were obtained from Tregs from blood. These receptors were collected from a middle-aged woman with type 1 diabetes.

In DNA form, the CDR3 reads TGCGCCAGCAGCCCCGCAGAGACAGGGGGCACGGCTTTCTTT. This codes for CASSPAETGGTAFF. The chain joins TRBV5-1 to TRBJ1-1; the match to TRBD1 covers 10 bases. V dropped 4 bases and J dropped 11; count of bases not matched to a gene: 11. The CDR3 consists of 14 residues. CDR1 is SGHRS, CDR2 YFSETQ, per germline.

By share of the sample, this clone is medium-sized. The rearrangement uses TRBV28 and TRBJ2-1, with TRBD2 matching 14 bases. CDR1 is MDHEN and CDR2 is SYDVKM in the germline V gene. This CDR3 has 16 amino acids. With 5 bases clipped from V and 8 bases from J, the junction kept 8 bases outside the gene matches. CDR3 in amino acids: CASSGTGLAGVYEQFF. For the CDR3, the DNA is TGTGCCAGCAGTGGTACGGGACTAGCGGGAGTCTATGAGCAGTTCTTC.

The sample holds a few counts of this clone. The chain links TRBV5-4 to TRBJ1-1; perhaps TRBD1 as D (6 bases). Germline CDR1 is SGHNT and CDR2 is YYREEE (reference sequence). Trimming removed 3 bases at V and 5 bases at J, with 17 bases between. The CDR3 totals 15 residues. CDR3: CASSSKGGLGTEAFF. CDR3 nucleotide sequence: TGTGCCAGCAGCTCAAAGGGGGGGTTGGGGACTGAAGCTTTCTTT.

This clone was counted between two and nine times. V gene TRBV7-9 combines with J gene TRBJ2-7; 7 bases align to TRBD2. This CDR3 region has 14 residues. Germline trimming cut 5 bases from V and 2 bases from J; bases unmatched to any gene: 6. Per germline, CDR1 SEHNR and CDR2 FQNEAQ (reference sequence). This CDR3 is CASSPWREPYEQYF. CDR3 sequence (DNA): TGTGCCAGCAGCCCCTGGCGGGAGCCCTACGAGCAGTACTTC.

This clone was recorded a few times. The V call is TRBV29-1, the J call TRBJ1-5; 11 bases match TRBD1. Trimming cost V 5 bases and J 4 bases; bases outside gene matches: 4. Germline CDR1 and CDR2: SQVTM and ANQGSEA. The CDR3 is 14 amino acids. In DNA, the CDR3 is TGCAGCGTTCCCGGGACAGGGGGGAATCAGCCCCAGCATTTT. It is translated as CSVPGTGGNQPQHF. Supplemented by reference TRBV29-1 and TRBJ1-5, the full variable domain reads SAVISQKPSRDICQRGTSLTIQCQVDSQVTMMFWYRQQPGQSLTLIATANQGSEATYESGFVIDKFPISRPNLTFSTLTVSNMSPEDSSIYLCSVPGTGGNQPQHFGDGTRLSIL.

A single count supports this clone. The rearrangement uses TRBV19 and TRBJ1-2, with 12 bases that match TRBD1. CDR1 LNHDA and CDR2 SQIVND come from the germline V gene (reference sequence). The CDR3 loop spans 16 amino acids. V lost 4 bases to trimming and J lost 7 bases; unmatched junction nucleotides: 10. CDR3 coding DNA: TGTGCCAGTAGTACCCCCCCGGGACAGGGGGCACGTGGCTACACCTTC. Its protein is CASSTPPGQGARGYTF.

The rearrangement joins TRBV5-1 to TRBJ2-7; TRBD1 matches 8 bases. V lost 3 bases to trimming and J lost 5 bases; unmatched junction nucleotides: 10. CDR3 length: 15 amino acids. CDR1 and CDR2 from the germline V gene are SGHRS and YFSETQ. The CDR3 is CASSSIGGQGHEQYF. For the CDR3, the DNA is TGCGCCAGCAGCTCGATAGGCGGACAGGGCCACGAGCAGTACTTC.

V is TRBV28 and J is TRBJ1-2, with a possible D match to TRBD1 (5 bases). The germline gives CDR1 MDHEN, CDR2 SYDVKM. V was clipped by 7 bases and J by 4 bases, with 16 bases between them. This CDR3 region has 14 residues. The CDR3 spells CASISSTGFYGYTF. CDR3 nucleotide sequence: TGTGCCAGCATTTCCTCCACAGGATTCTATGGCTACACCTTC.

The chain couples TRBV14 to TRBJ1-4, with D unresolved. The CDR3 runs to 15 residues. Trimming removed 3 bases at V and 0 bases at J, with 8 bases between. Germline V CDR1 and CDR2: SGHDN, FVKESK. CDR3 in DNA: TGTGCCAGCAGCCACAACAGTGCAACTAATGAAAAACTGTTTTTT. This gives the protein CASSHNSATNEKLFF.

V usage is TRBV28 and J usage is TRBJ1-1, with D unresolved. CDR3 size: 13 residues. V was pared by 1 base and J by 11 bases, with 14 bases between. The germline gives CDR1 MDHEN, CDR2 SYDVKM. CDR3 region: CASSLLGPGRAFF. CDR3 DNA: TGTGCCAGCAGTTTATTAGGTCCAGGAAGGGCTTTCTTT.

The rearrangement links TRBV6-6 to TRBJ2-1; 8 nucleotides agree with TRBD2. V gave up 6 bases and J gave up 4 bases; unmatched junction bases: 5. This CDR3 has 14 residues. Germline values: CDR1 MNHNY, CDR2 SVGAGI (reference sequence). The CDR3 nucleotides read TGTGCCAGCAGGTCCGGGACTAGATACAATGAGCAGTTCTTC. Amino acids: CASRSGTRYNEQFF.

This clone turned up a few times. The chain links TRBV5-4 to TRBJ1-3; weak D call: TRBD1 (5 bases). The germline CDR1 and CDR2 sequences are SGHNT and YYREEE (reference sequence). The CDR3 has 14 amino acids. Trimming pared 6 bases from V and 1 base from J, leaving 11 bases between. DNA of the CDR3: TGTGCCAGCACCAATAGGGGTTCTGGAAACACCATATATTTT. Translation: CASTNRGSGNTIYF. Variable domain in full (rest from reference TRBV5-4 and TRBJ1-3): ETGVTQSPTHLIKTRGQQVTLRCSSQSGHNTVSWYQQALGQGPQFIFQYYREEENGRGNFPPRFSGLQFPNYSSELNVNALELDDSALYLCASTNRGSGNTIYFGEGSWLTVV.